Detailed here is one T cell receptor beta chain. The antigen is undetermined. MiXCR was run by TCRdb on the 5' RACE reads, yielding one entry per CDR3 protein. The repertoire consists of 85,000 to 130,000 distinct CDR3 sequences, with under 15% occurring once and the leading ten covering 27%. The record originates from a study of T-cell memory formation after mild COVID-19. Study findings and constraints: Shrinking CD4+ clones were chiefly CM and EM; CD8+ ones were chiefly EMRA.

Trimming took off 3 bases at V and 6 bases at J, with 9 bases between the two ends. The CDR3 consists of 13 residues. This TCR came from an adult woman who had mild COVID-19 (a few samples of this study predate the infection). Cell type and time point are not known. Sequencing was performed on PBMCs or a T cell subset sorted from them (not recorded which). The chain recombines TRBV12-3 or TRBV12-4 with TRBJ2-1, with D hard to call. The CDR3 loop is CASSFSSLNEQFF. The DNA of the CDR3 is TGTGCCAGCAGTTTTTCCAGCCTCAATGAGCAGTTCTTC.